The clone carrying this T cell receptor (beta chain) appeared a single time. These data belong to a study of T cell clones after liver transplantation. Study-level background: Third-party-reactive TCRbeta sequences from pre-transplant mixed lymphocyte reactions served as antigen-independent comparators.

TCRdb's table, derived via immunoSEQ multiplex PCR, lists solely in-frame clones and lacks some. The sample lists around 26,000 clones, over 55% seen once, with approximately 3% in the top ten. The V segment lost 6 bases and the J segment 4 bases; nucleotides outside the gene matches: 16. Germline-derived CDR1 and CDR2 are SNHLY and FYNNEI. The CDR3 length is 18 residues. The sample consisted of CD4+ T cells from blood, taken before liver transplant. This clonotype was obtained from a human donor who received a liver transplant. The V call is TRBV2, the J call TRBJ2-3, with 10 bases lining up with TRBD2. The CDR3 DNA reads as TGTGCCAGCAGCCCCGATTTGAGCAGCGGGAGGGCGTCAGATACGCAGTATTTT. Encoded protein: CASSPDLSSGRASDTQYF.